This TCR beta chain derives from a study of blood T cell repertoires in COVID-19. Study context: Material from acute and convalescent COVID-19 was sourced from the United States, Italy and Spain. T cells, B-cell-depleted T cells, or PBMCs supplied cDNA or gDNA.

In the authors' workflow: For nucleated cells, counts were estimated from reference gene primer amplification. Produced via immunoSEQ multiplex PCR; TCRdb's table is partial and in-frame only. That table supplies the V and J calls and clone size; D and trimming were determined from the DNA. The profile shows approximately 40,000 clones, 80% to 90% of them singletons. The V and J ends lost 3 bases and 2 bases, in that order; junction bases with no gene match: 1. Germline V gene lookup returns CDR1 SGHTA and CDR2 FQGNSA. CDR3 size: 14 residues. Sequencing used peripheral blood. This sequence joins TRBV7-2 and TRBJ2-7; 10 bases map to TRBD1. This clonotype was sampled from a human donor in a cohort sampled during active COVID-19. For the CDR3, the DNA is TGTGCCAGCAGCTTGGGACAGGGGACCTACGAGCAGTACTTC. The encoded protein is CASSLGQGTYEQYF.